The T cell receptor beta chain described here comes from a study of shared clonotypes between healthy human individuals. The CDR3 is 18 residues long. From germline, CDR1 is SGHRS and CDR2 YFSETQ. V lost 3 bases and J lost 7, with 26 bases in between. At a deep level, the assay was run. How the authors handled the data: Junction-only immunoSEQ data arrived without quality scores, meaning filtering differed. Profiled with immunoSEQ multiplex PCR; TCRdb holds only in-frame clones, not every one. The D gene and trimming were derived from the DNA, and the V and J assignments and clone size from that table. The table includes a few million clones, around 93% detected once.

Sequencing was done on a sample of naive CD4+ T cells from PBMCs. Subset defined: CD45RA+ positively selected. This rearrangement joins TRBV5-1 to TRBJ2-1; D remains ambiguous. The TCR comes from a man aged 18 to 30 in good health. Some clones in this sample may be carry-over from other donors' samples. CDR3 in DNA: TGCGCCAGCAGCTCTACCTTAAACCGAGGTAGTCGGTCGAATGAGCAGTTCTTC. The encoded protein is CASSSTLNRGSRSNEQFF.